This T cell receptor (beta chain) was captured in a study of beta chain features in type 1 diabetes. Study observations and caveats: Diminished insertions and augmented deletions at VDJ junctions characterized type 1 diabetes patients. Whether HLA type affects TCRB rearrangement stayed undetermined in the present work. Shortening of TCRB CDR3s, moderate but significant, appeared in all four CD4+ subsets of Type 1 diabetes patients.

Germline assignment: CDR1 WSHSY and CDR2 SAAADI. The CDR3 runs 11 residues. The germline V and J ends were trimmed by 4 bases and 7 bases, with 5 bases remaining between them. What was sequenced were expressed TCRB transcripts, since all of the isolated RNA had been reverse transcribed. An average of approximately 4 million reads was obtained for naive, central memory and regulatory T cell samples. This table comes from immunoSEQ multiplex PCR, and its TCRdb copy is limited to in-frame clones, with some not included. The top ten hold 0.015% to 0.02% of the sample, which has 250,000 to 300,000 clones, over 11% seen once. Regarding this clone: What it binds is unknown.

Every participating donor gave one draw, a heparinised blood sample averaging about 100 mL. The TCR originated in a man in his thirties or forties with type 1 diabetes. The specimen sequenced was naive CD4+ T cells from blood. This sequence joins TRBV10-2 and TRBJ2-1; the D is unclear. CDR3: CASSAMNEQFF. The CDR3 region has the DNA TGCGCCAGCAGTGCAATGAATGAGCAGTTCTTC.